The sequence of this TCR beta chain was determined in a study of cytomegalovirus exposure and HLA in healthy donors. The CDR3 totals 11 residues. V was pared by 8 bases and J by 5 bases, with 0 bases of the junction left unmatched. The germline gives CDR1 MNHEY, CDR2 SMNVEV (reference sequence). PCR used 60 Vbeta primers and 13 Jbeta primers. TCRdb's table, derived via immunoSEQ multiplex PCR, lists solely in-frame clones and lacks some. The data show about 180,000 clones, roughly 78% seen once. The specimen sequenced was PBMCs. The gene calls are TRBV27 and TRBJ2-7; 10 bases fit TRBD1. This clonotype was sampled from a woman in her thirties in good health and CMV-seronegative. The CDR3 region is CASGTGDEQYF. The DNA for the CDR3 is TGTGCCAGCGGGACAGGGGACGAGCAGTACTTC.